The clone carrying this T cell receptor beta chain was counted a single time. Participants reported their clinical history, and cohort assignment relied on those reports. Germline V gene sequence: CDR1 SGHDT, CDR2 YYEEEE. The V and J ends lost 1 base and 3 bases respectively, with 5 bases between them. The CDR3 consists of 12 residues. The record originates from a study of blood T cell repertoires in COVID-19. Study overall: Donors in the United States, Italy and Spain gave samples during acute or convalescent COVID-19.

Original handling: Amplified reference gene primers provided the basis for estimating nucleated cell counts. Sequencing used immunoSEQ multiplex PCR; TCRdb keeps in-frame clones, though not all of them. For V, J and clone size, that table is used; D and trimming come from the DNA. Among about 210,000 clones, around 81% were seen once, and the ten largest hold 8.9%. Sequencing was performed on PBMCs or T cells enriched from blood (not recorded which). J is TRBJ2-7 and V is TRBV5-6; no reliable D call. The sequence derives from a woman between 50 and 59 years old with acute COVID-19. CDR3 sequence reads: CASSLTGYEQYF. The CDR3 DNA sequence: TGTGCCAGCAGCTTGACGGGCTACGAGCAGTACTTC. Complete variable domain (other parts from reference TRBV5-6 and TRBJ2-7): DAGVTQSPTHLIKTRGQQVTLRCSPKSGHDTVSWYQQALGQGPQFIFQYYEEEERQRGNFPDRFSGHQFPNYSSELNVNALLLGDSALYLCASSLTGYEQYFGPGTRLTVT.